One T cell receptor beta chain is described in this entry. Antigen: not known. CDR3 size: 12 residues. Trimming cost V 8 bases and J 4 bases, with 11 bases left between them. Looked up from germline, CDR1 is MNHNY and CDR2 is SVGAGI (reference sequence). This entry comes from a study of shared clonotypes between healthy human individuals. As for the study in general: CD8 memory received one plate per donor, CD8 naive two, CD4 memory three and CD4 naive three.

Study-level points and caveats: Shared clonotypes: about 5% naive CD4, 3% to 3.5% naive CD8, about 2.5% memory CD4, roughly 0.4% memory CD8.

The table came from immunoSEQ multiplex PCR; TCRdb's copy has only in-frame clones and leaves some out. The sample consists of roughly 2,500,000 clones, roughly 93% of them appearing once. The sequencing sample was made of naive CD4+ T cells from PBMCs. The subset was: CD45RA+ positively selected. The rearrangement uses TRBV6-6 and TRBJ1-1, with D tentatively TRBD1 (5 bases). The origin of this receptor is a man younger than 35 in good health. Some clones in this sample may be carry-over from other donors' samples. CDR3 in DNA: TGTGCCAGCGTGGTCGGGGGCACTGAAGCTTTCTTT. Translation: CASVVGGTEAFF.